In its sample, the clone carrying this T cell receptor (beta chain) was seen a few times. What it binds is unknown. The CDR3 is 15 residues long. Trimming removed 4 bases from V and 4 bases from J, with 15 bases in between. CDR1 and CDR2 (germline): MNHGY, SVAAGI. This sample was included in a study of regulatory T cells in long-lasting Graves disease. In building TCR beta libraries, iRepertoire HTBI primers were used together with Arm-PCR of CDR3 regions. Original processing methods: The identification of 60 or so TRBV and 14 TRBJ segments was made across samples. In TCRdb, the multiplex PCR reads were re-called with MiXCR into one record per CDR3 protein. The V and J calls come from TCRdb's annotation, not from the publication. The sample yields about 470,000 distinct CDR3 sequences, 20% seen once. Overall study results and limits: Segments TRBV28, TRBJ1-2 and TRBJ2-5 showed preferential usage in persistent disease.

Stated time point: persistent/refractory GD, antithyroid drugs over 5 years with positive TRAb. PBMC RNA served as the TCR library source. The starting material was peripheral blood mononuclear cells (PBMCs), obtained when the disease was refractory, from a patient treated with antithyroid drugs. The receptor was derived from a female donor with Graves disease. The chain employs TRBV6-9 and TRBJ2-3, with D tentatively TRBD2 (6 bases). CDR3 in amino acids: CASSSGGIVADTQYF. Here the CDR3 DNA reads TGTGCCAGCAGTTCGGGCGGGATTGTCGCAGATACGCAGTATTTT.